These T cell receptor beta chains were read from a single sample in a study of blood T cell repertoires in COVID-19. Method: immunoSEQ multiplex PCR; TCRdb's copy keeps in-frame clones and lacks some. The sample has almost 500,000 clones; more than 85% are singletons. Sequencing input: PBMCs or T cells enriched from blood (not recorded which). The source of these receptors is a woman aged 55-70 years who had recovered from COVID-19. The CDR3 runs from the conserved cysteine through the conserved F or W. A D gene is named only where the DNA matches it firmly. A clone size is listed for some rows: how often the clone was seen (once, few, many), or a class if it is expanded.

D	V	size	J	DNA	CDR3
-	TRBV10-3	-	TRBJ2-1	TGTGCCATCAGTGCACAGGGTTTGTACAATGAGCAGTTCTTC	CAISAQGLYNEQFF
-	TRBV12-3/TRBV12-4	-	TRBJ1-1	TGTGCCAGCAGACGGAGGACTGAAGCTTTCTTT	CASRRRTEAFF
-	TRBV5-6	-	TRBJ2-5	TGTGCCAGCAGCATCAGGGAGACCCAGTACTTC	CASSIRETQYF
TRBD2	TRBV6-5	-	TRBJ2-5	TGTGCCAGCAGACCCCCCGGGAGGGCTGAGACCCAGTACTTC	CASRPPGRAETQYF
TRBD1	TRBV6-6	once	TRBJ2-7	TGTGCCAGCAGCCTGACAGGGAGCGCCTACGAGCAGTACTTC	CASSLTGSAYEQYF
TRBD2	TRBV29-1	-	TRBJ2-3	TGCAGCGTTGAAACGGGAGGAACAGATACGCAGTATTTT	CSVETGGTDTQYF
TRBD2	TRBV7-8	-	TRBJ2-7	TGTGCCAGCAGCTCACCGACTAGCGGGGGGCCGCAGTACTTC	CASSSPTSGGPQYF
-	TRBV18	-	TRBJ1-3	TGTGCCAGCTCACCTCGGACAGTCGGCTCTGGAAACACCATATATTTT	CASSPRTVGSGNTIYF
-	TRBV28	-	TRBJ1-4	TGTGCCAGCAGTTTAGTACTACTCGCGAATGAAAAACTGTTTTTT	CASSLVLLANEKLFF
-	TRBV19	-	TRBJ1-6	TGTGCCAGTAAGAGAGGGTCGGATTCATATAATTCACCCCTCCACTTT	CASKRGSDSYNSPLHF
TRBD1	TRBV6-5	-	TRBJ2-1	TGTGCCAGCATAGGGACAGGGCACAATGAGCAGTTCTTC	CASIGTGHNEQFF
TRBD1	TRBV13	-	TRBJ1-2	TGTGCCAGCAGCTCTCGGACAGGGGGACCCTATGGCTACACCTTC	CASSSRTGGPYGYTF
TRBD1	TRBV3-1/TRBV3-2	-	TRBJ1-1	TGTGCCAGCAGCCACAGTGGGACAGGGGGTATGAACACTGAAGCTTTCTTT	CASSHSGTGGMNTEAFF
-	TRBV27	-	TRBJ1-5	TGTGCCAGCAGTTTATTCTCGGGGGGGGGCAGCAATCAGCCCCAGCATTTT	CASSLFSGGGSNQPQHF
-	TRBV6-5	few	TRBJ2-2	TGTGCCAGCAGCCCAAACACCGGGGAGCTGTTTTTT	CASSPNTGELFF
TRBD1	TRBV28	-	TRBJ1-2	TGTGCCAGCAGTGGGGACAGGGAGGACTATGGCTACACCTTC	CASSGDREDYGYTF
TRBD2	TRBV4-2	-	TRBJ2-3	TGTGCCAGCAGCCGACTAGCGGGGGCGATCGATACGCAGTATTTT	CASSRLAGAIDTQYF
-	TRBV19	-	TRBJ1-2	TGTGCCAGTAGTCCCGGGACTGCCTATGGCTACACCTTC	CASSPGTAYGYTF
-	TRBV2	-	TRBJ1-6	TGTGCCAGCAGTGTGACAGACAGATCACCCCTCCACTTT	CASSVTDRSPLHF
TRBD1	TRBV7-2	-	TRBJ2-7	TGTGCCAGCAGCCTACCAGGGGGCTCCTACGAGCAGTACTTC	CASSLPGGSYEQYF
TRBD1	TRBV18	-	TRBJ1-2	TGTGCCAGCCTGACAGGGGGCAACTATGGCTACACCTTC	CASLTGGNYGYTF
TRBD2	TRBV19	-	TRBJ2-2	TGTGCCAGCGAGAGTGGGACTAGCGGGGTTAACACCGGGGAGCTGTTTTTT	CASESGTSGVNTGELFF
TRBD1	TRBV27	-	TRBJ1-1	TGTGCCAGCGGGACAGGGGCGAACACTGAAGCTTTCTTT	CASGTGANTEAFF
TRBD1	TRBV4-2	few	TRBJ1-2	TGTGCCAGCAGCCCCAAAAACGACAGGGGTGATGGCTACACCTTC	CASSPKNDRGDGYTF
-	TRBV27	-	TRBJ2-2	TGTGCCAGCAGTTTTTCCGGGGTGGTCGGGGAGCTGTTTTTT	CASSFSGVVGELFF
-	TRBV7-2	once	TRBJ2-1	TGTGCCAGCAGCTTAGTAGCTGGGTTTGATAATGAGCAGTTCTTC	CASSLVAGFDNEQFF
TRBD1	TRBV5-1	-	TRBJ1-4	TGCGCCAGCAGCTATGGGGACAGGGGAAAGTCGGCTAATGAAAAACTGTTTTTT	CASSYGDRGKSANEKLFF
-	TRBV25-1	-	TRBJ2-2	TGTGCCAGCAGTGAATTCCACGGGGAGCTGTTTTTT	CASSEFHGELFF
-	TRBV30	-	TRBJ1-6	TGTGCCTGGAGTGTAAGTCGGTATAATTCACCCCTCCACTTT	CAWSVSRYNSPLHF
-	TRBV19	-	TRBJ1-5	TGTGCCAGTAACGAGGGAGGATCTTATAGCAATCAGCCCCAGCATTTT	CASNEGGSYSNQPQHF
-	TRBV4-2	-	TRBJ2-1	TGTGCCAGCAGCCAACAACCTTCCTCGGACAGTAATGAGCAGTTCTTC	CASSQQPSSDSNEQFF
TRBD2	TRBV5-4	-	TRBJ2-2	TGTGCCAGCAGCCCGTGGGGGGGGAACACCGGGGAGCTGTTTTTT	CASSPWGGNTGELFF
TRBD1	TRBV27	few	TRBJ1-5	TGTGCCAGCAGTTCCGGGACAGGGATGGGCAATCAGCCCCAGCATTTT	CASSSGTGMGNQPQHF
-	TRBV2	-	TRBJ1-6	TGTGCCAGCAGCGGGAGCTCCTATAATTCACCCCTCCACTTT	CASSGSSYNSPLHF
-	TRBV2	-	TRBJ1-2	TGTGCCAGCAGTGAACGGGATGCAGGCTACACCTTC	CASSERDAGYTF
-	TRBV2	-	TRBJ1-6	TGTGCCAGCAGCGTAACGGGTCTCAATTCACCCCTCCACTTT	CASSVTGLNSPLHF
-	TRBV11-3	-	TRBJ2-1	TGTGCCAGCAGCTTGTCGGGGAACTCCTACAATGAGCAGTTCTTC	CASSLSGNSYNEQFF